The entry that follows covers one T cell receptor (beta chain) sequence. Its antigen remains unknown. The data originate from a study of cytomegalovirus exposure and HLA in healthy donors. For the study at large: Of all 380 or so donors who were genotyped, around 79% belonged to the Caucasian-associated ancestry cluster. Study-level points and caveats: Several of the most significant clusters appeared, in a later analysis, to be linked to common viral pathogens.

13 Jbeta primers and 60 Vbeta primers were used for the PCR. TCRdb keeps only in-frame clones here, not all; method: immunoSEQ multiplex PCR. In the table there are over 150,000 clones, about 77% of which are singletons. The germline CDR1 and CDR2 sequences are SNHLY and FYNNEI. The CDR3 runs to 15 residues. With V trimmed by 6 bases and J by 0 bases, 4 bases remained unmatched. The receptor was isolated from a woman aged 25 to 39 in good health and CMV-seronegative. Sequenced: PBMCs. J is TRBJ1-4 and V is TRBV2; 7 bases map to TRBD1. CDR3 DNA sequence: TGTGCCAGCAGATGGGACAGCACAACTAATGAAAAACTGTTTTTT. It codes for CASRWDSTTNEKLFF.